Below are 31 T cell receptor beta chains sequenced from a single sample in a study of blood T cells in healthy people across ages. A second PCR, run for roughly 7 to 11 cycles, used a sample-barcoded 5' primer plus a J-beta primer mix. TCRdb analysed the 5' RACE reads with MiXCR anew, one entry per CDR3 protein. The data show over a million distinct CDR3 sequences, with 40% to 50% seen just once and under 20% held by the top ten. The sequencing input was blood. The receptors here all came from a woman aged 55-69 years in good health.

V is TRBV6-1 and J is TRBJ2-1; TRBD1 matches at 10 bases. The J segment lost 2 bases and the V segment lost 2 bases, leaving 3 bases of the junction unmatched. Germline-derived CDR1 and CDR2 are MNHNS and SASEGT. The CDR3 covers 16 residues. The CDR3: CASSEWGTGAYNEQFF. The CDR3 DNA follows: TGTGCCAGCAGTGAATGGGGGACAGGGGCCTACAATGAGCAGTTCTTC.

The chain carries TRBV4-1 and TRBJ2-3; TRBD2 matches 7 bases. Trimming cost V 1 base and J 7 bases; bases outside gene matches: 5. CDR3 size: 14 residues. Per germline, CDR1 MGHRA and CDR2 YSYEKL. DNA of the CDR3: TGCGCCAGCAGCCAAGGGGGAGGGTCCCATACGCAGTATTTT. Its translation: CASSQGGGSHTQYF.

The V call is TRBV11-2, the J call TRBJ2-1; 9 nucleotides agree with TRBD2. The V gene end was trimmed by 1 base and the J gene end by 9 bases; junction bases not matched to a gene: 4. The CDR3 is made up of 14 amino acids. The germline V gene has CDR1 SGHAT and CDR2 FQNNGV. CDR3 nucleotides: TGTGCCAGCAGCTTAGGGCGGGAGGGCTGTGAGCAGTTCTTC. Encoded protein: CASSLGREGCEQFF.

J is TRBJ1-1 and V is TRBV29-1; 7 bases line up with TRBD1. V was pared by 2 bases and J by 0 bases, with 3 bases of the junction left unmatched. Germline-derived CDR1 and CDR2 are SQVTM and ANQGSEA. The CDR3 contains 14 residues. The CDR3 nucleotides read TGCAGCGTTGAACTGGGACAGATGAACACTGAAGCTTTCTTT. This translates into CSVELGQMNTEAFF.

The chain joins TRBV12-3 or TRBV12-4 to TRBJ1-5, with a tentative D call TRBD1 (6 bases). V shed 6 bases and J shed 1 base, with 19 bases lying between them. This CDR3 is 17 amino acids long. CDR3 in amino acids: CASSQGGGPLSNQPQHF. In DNA form, the CDR3 reads TGTGCCAGCAGCCAAGGGGGGGGACCCTTGAGCAATCAGCCCCAGCATTTT.

The rearrangement links TRBV12-3 or TRBV12-4 to TRBJ2-1, with 7 bases lining up with TRBD2. The CDR3 runs 16 residues. After removal of 6 bases from V and 4 bases from J, the junction contained 12 bases not matched to a gene. The CDR3 reads CASSAAGGSGYNEQFF. Written as DNA, the CDR3 is TGTGCCAGCAGCGCCGCGGGCGGGAGTGGATACAATGAGCAGTTCTTC.

This sequence joins TRBV6-5 and TRBJ2-1, with 8 bases fitting TRBD2. CDR1 is MNHEY and CDR2 is SVGAGI in the germline V gene. The CDR3 spans 15 residues. V gave up 5 bases and J gave up 2 bases; unmatched junction bases: 5. CDR3 region: CASSPHSGTYNEQFF. For the CDR3, the DNA is TGTGCCAGCAGTCCCCATAGCGGGACCTACAATGAGCAGTTCTTC.

This clonotype was seen many times. The rearrangement uses TRBV9 and TRBJ2-4; D is uncertain. V lost 0 bases and J 0 bases, leaving 4 bases between the germline ends. CDR3 length equals 14 residues. Germline V gene lookup returns CDR1 SGDLS and CDR2 YYNGEE. The DNA of the CDR3 is TGTGCCAGCAGCGTAGCCCTAGCCAAAAACATTCAGTACTTC. Amino acids: CASSVALAKNIQYF.

This chain joins TRBV29-1 and TRBJ2-3, with TRBD1 as a possible D gene (7 bases). This CDR3 has 13 residues. V was cut by 5 bases and J by 5 bases, with 14 bases left in between. Germline lookup yields CDR1 SQVTM and CDR2 ANQGSEA. As DNA, the CDR3 is TGCAGCGTTCAGGGGGGCGGAGGAGATACGCAGTATTTT. Residues: CSVQGGGGDTQYF.

The chain recombines TRBV12-3 or TRBV12-4 with TRBJ2-3, with 12 bases identical to TRBD2. The CDR3 covers 17 residues. Trimming removed 3 bases from V and 2 bases from J; junction bases left unmatched: 6. The CDR3 region has the DNA TGTGCCAGCAGTTTGGGCGGACTAGCGGGGAACACAGATACGCAGTATTTT. Translated, it gives CASSLGGLAGNTDTQYF.

The table lists this clonotype with a few counts. V gene TRBV9 combines with J gene TRBJ2-5, with TRBD2 matching 11 bases. CDR1 and CDR2 from the germline V gene are SGDLS and YYNGEE. The V and J ends lost 10 bases and 2 bases, in that order; junction bases with no gene match: 7. The CDR3 is 14 residues long. CDR3 in amino acids: CAPGTSGPQETQYF. The CDR3 nucleotides read TGTGCCCCCGGGACTAGCGGACCACAAGAGACCCAGTACTTC. Full variable domain (remainder filled in from reference TRBV9 and TRBJ2-5): DSGVTQTPKHLITATGQRVTLRCSPRSGDLSVYWYQQSLDQGLQFLIQYYNGEERAKGNILERFSAQQFPDLHSELNLSSLELGDSALYFCAPGTSGPQETQYFGPGTRLLVL.

The V gene is TRBV20-1, the J gene TRBJ2-1; TRBD2 matches at 10 bases. The CDR3 is made up of 15 amino acids. With V trimmed by 3 bases and J by 7 bases, 9 bases remained unmatched. Germline V CDR1 and CDR2: DFQATT, SNEGSKA (reference sequence). The CDR3 DNA reads TGCAGTGCTAGCAGCCTAGCGGGAGTAAGTAATGAGCAGTTCTTC. This encodes CSASSLAGVSNEQFF.

This clonotype has just a few counts. The V call is TRBV5-8, the J call TRBJ2-7; no firm D call. Trimming shortened V by 3 bases and J by 1 base, and 20 bases separated the two germline ends. The CDR3 covers 17 residues. Germline CDR1 and CDR2: SGHTS and YDEGEE. For the CDR3, the DNA is TGTGCCAGCAGCTCGCCAGACCAACCCAGACCTTCCTACGAGCAGTACTTC. It encodes CASSSPDQPRPSYEQYF. The entire variable domain, with the rest obtained from reference TRBV5-8 and TRBJ2-7, is as follows: EAGVTQSPTHLIKTRGQQATLRCSPISGHTSVYWYQQALGLGLQFLLWYDEGEERNRGNFPPRFSGRQFPNYSSELNVNALELEDSALYLCASSSPDQPRPSYEQYFGPGTRLTVT.

This clonotype was seen a few times. V gene TRBV7-9 combines with J gene TRBJ2-7, with 9 bases matching TRBD1. The CDR3 has 14 residues. V shed 8 bases and J 5 bases; nucleotides not matched to a gene: 10. Germline CDR1 is SEHNR and CDR2 is FQNEAQ (reference sequence). The CDR3 reads CASADGTGQDEQYF. CDR3 DNA: TGTGCCAGCGCAGATGGGACAGGGCAGGACGAGCAGTACTTC.

This clonotype has a handful of counts. The rearrangement joins TRBV6-2 or TRBV6-3 to TRBJ2-7; D uncertain. V lost 5 bases, J lost 5 bases, and 7 bases lay in between. The CDR3 runs to 11 residues. Germline V gene lookup returns CDR1 MNHEY and CDR2 SVGEGT. CDR3 in amino acids: CASSRLDEQYF. The CDR3 DNA reads as TGTGCCAGCAGTCGATTGGACGAGCAGTACTTC.

Remarks on this clonotype: A much larger clone sits a single nucleotide away, making a read error possible. V gene TRBV29-1 combines with J gene TRBJ2-5; 9 nucleotides align to TRBD2. TRBJ2-7 explains the end of the DNA better; the J call may be wrong. The CDR3 has 14 amino acids. Per germline, CDR1 SQVTM and CDR2 ANQGSEA. CDR3: CSARAGGGPCEQYF. CDR3 nucleotide sequence: TGCAGCGCCCGAGCGGGGGGCGGACCCTGCGAGCAGTACTTC.

As for this clonotype: A read error may be the cause here, since a much bigger clone is one base away. The chain recombines TRBV29-1 with TRBJ2-1; D uncertain. CDR1 and CDR2 (germline): SQVTM, ANQGSEA. CDR3 size: 15 residues. The germline V and J ends were trimmed by 7 bases and 0 bases, with 16 bases remaining between them. Here the CDR3 reads CSATNAGSSYNEQFF. In DNA form, the CDR3 reads TGCAGCGCTACCAACGCAGGCAGCTCCTACAATGAGCAGTTCTTC.

V gene TRBV20-1 combines with J gene TRBJ2-7; 11 bases fit TRBD2. The V gene's germline CDR1 is DFQATT and CDR2 SNEGSKA (reference sequence). The CDR3 is 16 residues long. V was clipped by 2 bases and J by 0 bases; unmatched bases: 6. Here the CDR3 DNA reads TGCAGTGCTAGACGAACCACTAGCGGGAGCTCCTACGAGCAGTACTTC. It yields the protein CSARRTTSGSSYEQYF.

The V gene is TRBV20-1, the J gene TRBJ2-7; D unclear. Per the germline V gene, CDR1 is DFQATT and CDR2 is SNEGSKA (reference sequence). The CDR3 loop spans 11 amino acids. Trimming stripped 3 bases from V and 5 bases from J, with 8 bases between. The CDR3: CSASGSDEQYF. CDR3 in DNA: TGCAGTGCTAGCGGTTCGGACGAGCAGTACTTC.

The V and J genes are TRBV5-6 and TRBJ2-5, with 8 bases identical to TRBD1. Germline CDR1 is SGHDT and CDR2 is YYEEEE. CDR3 length: 12 residues. V was clipped by 4 bases and J by 13 bases; unmatched bases: 9. The CDR3 DNA reads as TGTGCCAGCAGCCCGGCAGGGGGCGACCCGTACTTC. As protein: CASSPAGGDPYF.

The rearrangement links TRBV20-1 to TRBJ2-1; TRBD2 agrees at 10 bases. Germline V gene data show CDR1 as DFQATT and CDR2 as SNEGSKA (reference sequence). V shed 0 bases, J shed 14 bases, and the junction held 4 bases outside the gene matches. The CDR3 loop spans 12 amino acids. CDR3: CSARDLAGAEFF. DNA for the CDR3: TGCAGTGCTAGAGATCTAGCGGGAGCGGAGTTCTTC.

This rearrangement joins TRBV12-3 or TRBV12-4 to TRBJ2-1, with TRBD2 matching 8 bases. Trimming cost V 6 bases and J 3 bases; bases outside gene matches: 4. The CDR3 has 14 amino acids. CDR3 amino acids: CASRTSGLYNEQFF. The CDR3 bases are TGTGCCAGCAGAACTAGCGGACTCTACAATGAGCAGTTCTTC.

This clonotype was seen a few times. This chain connects TRBV6-2 or TRBV6-3 to TRBJ2-7; TRBD1 agrees at 7 bases. CDR3 length: 15 amino acids. The germline CDR1 and CDR2 sequences are MNHEY and SVGEGT. The V and J ends lost 6 bases and 4 bases, in that order; junction bases with no gene match: 12. CDR3 in amino acids: CASRVSGTEGYEQYF. The CDR3 coding sequence is TGTGCCAGCAGAGTATCCGGGACAGAAGGGTACGAGCAGTACTTC.

The V and J genes are TRBV6-1 and TRBJ2-3; D is perhaps TRBD2 (6 bases). This CDR3 spans 14 amino acids. V gave up 2 bases and J gave up 7 bases, with 13 bases separating them. Per the germline V gene, CDR1 is MNHNS and CDR2 is SASEGT. For the CDR3, the DNA is TGTGCCAGCAGTGAATGGGGGGAGCTAAATACGCAGTATTTT. Translating it yields CASSEWGELNTQYF.

The CDR3 loop reads CASSSDRGQYNEQYF. The CDR3 DNA reads as TGTGCCAGCAGTTCGGACAGGGGGCAATACAATGAGCAGTACTTC. J is TRBJ2-1 and V is TRBV6-5; 11 bases fit TRBD1. The DNA end is a closer match to TRBJ2-7, so the J assignment may be wrong. There are 15 residues in the CDR3. In germline, CDR1 is MNHEY, CDR2 SVGAGI.

This clonotype was picked up a small number of times. V and J are TRBV15 and TRBJ2-7; 10 bases map to TRBD1. CDR3 length: 20 residues. V gave up 0 bases and J gave up 3 bases; unmatched junction bases: 17. The germline V gene encodes CDR1 LNHNV and CDR2 YYDKDF (reference sequence). This CDR3 reads CATSRDWAGTGESHLYEQYF. In DNA, the CDR3 is TGTGCCACCAGCAGAGATTGGGCCGGGACAGGGGAATCGCACCTCTACGAGCAGTACTTC.

The J gene is TRBJ2-1, the V gene TRBV5-1, with TRBD2 identical over 14 bases. Germline CDR1 SGHRS, CDR2 YFSETQ. The V gene end was trimmed by 0 bases and the J gene end by 9 bases; junction bases not matched to a gene: 8. There are 17 residues in the CDR3. The CDR3 DNA sequence: TGCGCCAGCAGCTTGGAAGGGACTAGCGGGAGCCTGAGTGAGCAGTTCTTC. It codes for CASSLEGTSGSLSEQFF.

V gene TRBV10-3 combines with J gene TRBJ1-5; D remains ambiguous. CDR3 length: 13 residues. CDR1 and CDR2 (germline): ENHRY, SYGVKD. Trimming removed 8 bases from V and 5 bases from J, with 13 bases in between. The CDR3 nucleotides read TGTGCCATCCAGAGGGAACCCGATCAGCCCCAGCATTTT. As protein: CAIQREPDQPQHF.

The V call is TRBV5-1, the J call TRBJ2-7; TRBD1 aligns across 8 bases. This CDR3 contains 18 residues. The V segment lost 4 bases and the J segment 3 bases; nucleotides outside the gene matches: 18. Germline lookup yields CDR1 SGHRS and CDR2 YFSETQ. The CDR3 loop is CASSTPGAGGKWSYEQYF. For the CDR3, the DNA is TGCGCCAGCAGCACCCCAGGGGCAGGGGGCAAGTGGAGCTACGAGCAGTACTTC.

The genes are TRBV28 and TRBJ1-2; 7 bases match TRBD1. Losses at the gene ends were 5 bases for V and 1 base for J; bases not matched to a gene: 4. This CDR3 has 14 residues. Germline values: CDR1 MDHEN, CDR2 SYDVKM. The CDR3 is CASSAGTVNYGYTF. DNA of the CDR3: TGTGCCAGCAGTGCAGGGACAGTTAACTATGGCTACACCTTC.

This clonotype turned up a few times. V gene TRBV28 combines with J gene TRBJ2-3; tentative D call: TRBD2 (6 bases). Germline V gene data show CDR1 as MDHEN and CDR2 as SYDVKM. The CDR3 extends over 13 amino acids. V was pared by 7 bases and J by 2 bases, with 10 bases between. The DNA of the CDR3 is TGTGCCAGCAACGCGGGGCCCACAGATACGCAGTATTTT. Translation gives CASNAGPTDTQYF.